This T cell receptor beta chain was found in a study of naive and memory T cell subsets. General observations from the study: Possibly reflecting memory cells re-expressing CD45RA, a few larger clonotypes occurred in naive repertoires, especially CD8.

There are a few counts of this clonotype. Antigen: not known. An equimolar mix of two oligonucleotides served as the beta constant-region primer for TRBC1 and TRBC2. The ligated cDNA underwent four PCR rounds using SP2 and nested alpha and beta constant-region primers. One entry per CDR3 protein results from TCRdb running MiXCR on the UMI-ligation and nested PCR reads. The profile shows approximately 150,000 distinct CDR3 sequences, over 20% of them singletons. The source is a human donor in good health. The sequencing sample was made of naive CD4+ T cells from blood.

CDR3 DNA: TGTGCCAGCAGCTCTAGGCAGGTCTCTGGAAACACCATATATTTT. Its translation is CASSSRQVSGNTIYF. The chain has TRBV7-9 and TRBJ1-3; no clear D. Germline V lookup: CDR1 SEHNR, CDR2 FQNEAQ (reference sequence). The CDR3 runs 15 residues. The ends were cut back, 4 bases at V and 0 bases at J, with 10 bases in the middle.